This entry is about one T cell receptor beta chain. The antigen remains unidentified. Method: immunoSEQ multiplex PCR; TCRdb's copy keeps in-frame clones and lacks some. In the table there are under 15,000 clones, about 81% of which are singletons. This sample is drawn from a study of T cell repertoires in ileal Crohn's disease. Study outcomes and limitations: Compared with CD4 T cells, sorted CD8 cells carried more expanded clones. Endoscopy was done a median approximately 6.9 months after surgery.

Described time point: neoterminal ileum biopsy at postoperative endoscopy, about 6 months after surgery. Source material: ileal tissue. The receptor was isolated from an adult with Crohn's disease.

CDR3 nucleotides: TGTGCCAGCAGTGAGTCTCGGGGGACCCAGTACTTC. Translating gives CASSESRGTQYF. The V call is TRBV25-1, the J call TRBJ2-5; D possibly corresponds to TRBD2 (5 bases). V gave up 3 bases and J gave up 7 bases, with 9 bases separating them. This CDR3 is built from 12 residues. Germline V CDR1 and CDR2: MGHDK, SYGVNS.